Below, 3 T cell receptor beta chains from the same sample are listed, as sequenced in a study of Ad26.COV2.S vaccination and SARS-CoV-2 variants. Clones were sequenced by immunoSEQ multiplex PCR, and TCRdb holds only the in-frame ones, with some missing. There are approximately 340,000 clones in the sample; about 91% occur only once, and around 4% lies in the top ten. The sequencing here drew on peripheral blood, taken after recovery from COVID-19. The receptors derive from a human donor who had recovered from COVID-19.

This chain links TRBV6-5 with TRBJ1-1; unclear D gene. This CDR3 comprises 13 residues. CDR1 MNHEY and CDR2 SVGAGI come from the germline V gene. Trimming removed 6 bases from V and 0 bases from J, with 8 bases in between. CDR3 DNA: TGTGCCAGCAGACGGAATTTGAACACTGAAGCTTTCTTT. Protein product: CASRRNLNTEAFF.

The J gene is TRBJ2-5, the V gene TRBV6-2 or TRBV6-3, with D perhaps matching TRBD1 or TRBD2 (5 bases each). V was shortened by 4 bases and J by 4 bases, with 13 bases between the two germline ends. Germline V gives CDR1 MNHEY, CDR2 SVGEGT. This CDR3 is built from 14 residues. DNA for the CDR3: TGTGCCAGCAGTTTCCCGGGACCAACAGAGACCCAGTACTTC. Encoded protein: CASSFPGPTETQYF.

The chain carries TRBV4-1 and TRBJ2-2, with D possibly matching TRBD1 (6 bases). Germline V gene sequence: CDR1 MGHRA, CDR2 YSYEKL. V gave up 0 bases and J gave up 6 bases, with 17 bases separating them. The CDR3 length is 17 residues. In DNA, the CDR3 is TGCGCCAGCAGCCAAGAATGGGGGCCAGAAACCCCCGGGGAGCTGTTTTTT. Protein sequence: CASSQEWGPETPGELFF.